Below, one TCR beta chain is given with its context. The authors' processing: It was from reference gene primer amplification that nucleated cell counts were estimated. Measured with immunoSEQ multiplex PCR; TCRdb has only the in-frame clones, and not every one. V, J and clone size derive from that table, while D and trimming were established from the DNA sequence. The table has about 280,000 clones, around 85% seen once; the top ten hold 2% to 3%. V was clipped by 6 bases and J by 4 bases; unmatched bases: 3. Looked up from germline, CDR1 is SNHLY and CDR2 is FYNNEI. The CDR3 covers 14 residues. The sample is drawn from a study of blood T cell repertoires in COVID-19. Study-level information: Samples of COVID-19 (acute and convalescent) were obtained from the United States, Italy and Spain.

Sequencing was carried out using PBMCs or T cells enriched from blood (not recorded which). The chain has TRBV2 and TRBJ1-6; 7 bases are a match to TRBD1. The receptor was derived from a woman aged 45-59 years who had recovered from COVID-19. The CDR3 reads CASRETGYNSPLHF. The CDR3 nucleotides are TGTGCCAGCAGGGAGACAGGGTATAATTCACCCCTCCACTTT. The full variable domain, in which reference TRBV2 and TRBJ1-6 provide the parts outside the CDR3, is EPEVTQTPSHQVTQMGQEVILRCVPISNHLYFYWYRQILGQKVEFLVSFYNNEISEKSEIFDDQFSVERPDGSNFTLKIRSTKLEDSAMYFCASRETGYNSPLHFGNGTRLTVT.